One and the same sample provided the 22 T cell receptor beta chains below, sequenced in a study of cytomegalovirus exposure and HLA in healthy donors. The study ran its PCR with 60 Vbeta and 13 Jbeta primers. TCRdb's table, derived via immunoSEQ multiplex PCR, lists solely in-frame clones and lacks some. The sample has roughly 88,000 clones, 76% seen once; the top ten hold roughly 5.4%. The sequencing sample was made of PBMCs. The receptors were gathered from a man younger than 45 in good health and CMV-seropositive.

The chain has TRBV7-3 and TRBJ1-6; 10 bases are shared with TRBD1. This CDR3 has 15 amino acids. Per the germline V gene, CDR1 is SGHTA and CDR2 is FQGTGA. Trimming cost V 4 bases and J 10 bases; bases outside gene matches: 7. The CDR3 loop reads CASSSGTGVQSPLHF. In nucleotides, the CDR3 is TGTGCCAGCAGCTCCGGGACAGGGGTTCAGTCACCCCTCCACTTT.

J is TRBJ2-3 and V is TRBV27, with TRBD2 identical over 10 bases. V lost 11 bases, J lost 5 bases, and 10 bases stayed unmatched. There are 14 residues in the CDR3. Germline V lookup: CDR1 MNHEY, CDR2 SMNVEV (reference sequence). CDR3 amino acids: CASWQLAGKDTQYF. CDR3 DNA sequence: TGTGCCTCCTGGCAACTAGCGGGAAAAGATACGCAGTATTTT.

The chain uses TRBV27 and TRBJ2-2; D unresolved. The V gene lost 4 bases and the J gene lost 4 bases, with 19 bases spanning the gap. Germline CDR1 is MNHEY and CDR2 is SMNVEV (reference sequence). The CDR3 loop spans 17 amino acids. CDR3 sequence: CASSSLYPGDGTGELFF. The CDR3 coding sequence is TGTGCCAGCAGTTCCCTTTACCCCGGAGACGGCACCGGGGAGCTGTTTTTT.

The V and J genes are TRBV7-9 and TRBJ2-7; 9 nucleotides line up with TRBD2. The CDR3 totals 14 residues. Germline CDR1 reads SEHNR; CDR2 reads FQNEAQ (reference sequence). Losses at the gene ends were 5 bases for V and 6 bases for J; bases not matched to a gene: 8. The CDR3 region has the DNA TGTGCCAGCAGCCTAAGTGGACTAGCGAGCGAGCAGTACTTC. Its translation: CASSLSGLASEQYF.

The chain recombines TRBV25-1 with TRBJ1-1; the D is unclear. With 8 bases removed from V and 4 bases from J, the gap between germline ends came to 14 bases. Germline CDR1 MGHDK, CDR2 SYGVNS. The CDR3 sequence is 13 residues long. CDR3 protein: CASGRSTGTEAFF. CDR3 bases: TGTGCCAGCGGCCGGTCCACGGGCACTGAAGCTTTCTTT.

The chain couples TRBV4-1 to TRBJ2-3; 10 bases are a match to TRBD1. This CDR3 region has 15 residues. Germline-derived CDR1 and CDR2 are MGHRA and YSYEKL. V was clipped by 4 bases and J by 6 bases; unmatched bases: 7. The CDR3 nucleotides are TGCGCCAGCAGCCCCAGACAGGGGGCGGGGGATACGCAGTATTTT. This translates into CASSPRQGAGDTQYF.

This rearrangement joins TRBV28 to TRBJ2-7; possibly TRBD2 for D (5 bases). CDR1 MDHEN and CDR2 SYDVKM come from the germline V gene. V lost 2 bases, J lost 5 bases, and 10 bases lay in between. The CDR3 covers 13 residues. The CDR3 loop reads CASSLEGSNEQYF. Here the CDR3 DNA reads TGTGCCAGCAGTTTAGAGGGTTCAAACGAGCAGTACTTC.

In the case of this clone: The same CDR3 is also encoded by other DNA sequences in this sample. The chain combines TRBV9 with TRBJ2-2, with a weak D call TRBD2 (6 bases). V lost 0 bases and J lost 0, with 9 bases in between. The CDR3 is 16 residues long. Looked up from germline, CDR1 is SGDLS and CDR2 is YYNGEE. CDR3 loop: CASSVVASANTGELFF. For the CDR3, the DNA is TGTGCCAGCAGCGTAGTAGCTAGCGCGAACACCGGGGAGCTGTTTTTT.

The chain has TRBV14 and TRBJ2-5, with D unclear. The CDR3 extends over 15 amino acids. Germline CDR1 and CDR2: SGHDN and FVKESK. V lost 2 bases and J 6 bases, leaving 16 bases between the germline ends. This CDR3 is CASSQQNTAQKTQYF. The DNA of the CDR3 is TGTGCCAGCAGCCAACAGAACACAGCCCAGAAGACCCAGTACTTC.

This chain links TRBV19 with TRBJ2-5; TRBD1 matches at 11 bases. The V and J ends lost 6 bases and 5 bases, in that order; junction bases with no gene match: 2. The CDR3 spans 13 residues. The germline gives CDR1 LNHDA, CDR2 SQIVND (reference sequence). The CDR3 here is CASRDRGQETQYF. CDR3 DNA sequence: TGTGCCAGTAGGGACAGGGGGCAGGAGACCCAGTACTTC.

The V call is TRBV7-2, the J call TRBJ2-1, with TRBD1 matching over 11 bases. Trimming cost V 5 bases and J 9 bases; bases outside gene matches: 12. CDR3 length: 16 amino acids. The V gene's germline CDR1 is SGHTA and CDR2 FQGNSA. The CDR3 DNA sequence: TGTGCCAGCAGCGCCCGGGACAGGGGGGTTTCCGTTGAGCAGTTCTTC. This encodes CASSARDRGVSVEQFF.

The V call is TRBV6-1, the J call TRBJ2-1; 7 bases agree with TRBD2. CDR1 MNHNS and CDR2 SASEGT come from the germline V gene. The CDR3 loop spans 14 amino acids. V lost 2 bases to trimming and J lost 4 bases; unmatched junction nucleotides: 2. CDR3 sequence: CASSESGGYNEQFF. CDR3 DNA: TGTGCCAGCAGTGAATCGGGGGGATACAATGAGCAGTTCTTC.

This chain links TRBV5-1 with TRBJ2-3; weak D call: TRBD1 (5 bases). In germline, CDR1 is SGHRS, CDR2 YFSETQ. CDR3 length: 16 residues. V lost 0 bases, J lost 3 bases, and 14 bases lay in between. Here the CDR3 DNA reads TGCGCCAGCAGCTTGGTAACAGGTCGAGTTACAGATACGCAGTATTTT. Its protein product is CASSLVTGRVTDTQYF.

The CDR3 nucleotides are TGTGCCAGCAGCCCTCCGGGACAGTGGGACTCAGCTTTCTTT. Translation gives CASSPPGQWDSAFF. This chain links TRBV5-4 with TRBJ1-1; 7 bases are a match to TRBD1. CDR1 and CDR2 from the germline V gene are SGHNT and YYREEE (reference sequence). The CDR3 consists of 14 residues. Unmatched junction bases numbered 13, after V lost 4 bases and J lost 10 bases.

J is TRBJ1-5 and V is TRBV2; possible D gene TRBD1, 5 bases. This CDR3 comprises 16 residues. V lost 1 base, J lost 9 bases, and 19 bases lay in between. The germline CDR1 and CDR2 sequences are SNHLY and FYNNEI. The CDR3, as DNA: TGTGCCAGCAGTGAAGAGGGGACGGTCAACGGGGGGCCCCAGCATTTT. This gives the protein CASSEEGTVNGGPQHF.

This chain joins TRBV29-1 and TRBJ1-1, with 9 bases fitting TRBD1. Trimming cost V 7 bases and J 5 bases; bases outside gene matches: 8. The length of the CDR3 is 13 residues. The germline V gene encodes CDR1 SQVTM and CDR2 ANQGSEA. The CDR3 is CSAASGQGTEAFF. The CDR3 nucleotides are TGCAGCGCTGCCAGTGGACAGGGGACTGAAGCTTTCTTT.

Worth noting for this clone: Germline and junction disagree at one end, which may indicate a read error. The V call is TRBV30, the J call TRBJ2-3, with D unresolved. CDR3 length: 11 amino acids. Germline V gives CDR1 GTSNPN, CDR2 SVGIG (reference sequence). CDR3 loop: CAWVQADTRYF. The CDR3 region has the DNA TGTGCCTGGGTCCAGGCAGATACGCGGTATTTT. The whole variable domain, filled in from reference TRBV30 and TRBJ2-3, reads SQTIHQWPATLVQPVGSPLSLECTVEGTSNPNLYWYRQAAGRGLQLLFYSVGIGQISSEVPQNLSASRPQDRQFILSSKKLLLSDSGFYLCAWVQADTRYFGPGTRLTVL.

This clone appeared a single time. The chain couples TRBV5-3 to TRBJ2-2; 9 bases align to TRBD2. TRBV5-3 is an ORF, with its function uncertain. This CDR3 is 14 amino acids long. V was clipped by 4 bases and J by 4 bases; unmatched bases: 2. CDR3 region: CARSQTSGTGELFF. In DNA, the CDR3 is TGTGCCAGAAGCCAGACTAGCGGCACCGGGGAGCTGTTTTTT.

About this clone: At one end, the junction sequence differs from germline, possibly due to a read error. The genes are TRBV7-7 and TRBJ1-1, with D tentatively TRBD1 (5 bases). The CDR3 loop spans 13 amino acids. CDR1 and CDR2 from the germline V gene are SSHAT and FNYEAQ (reference sequence). The CDR3 DNA reads as TGTGCTAGCAGCTTGACAGAGAACACTGAAGCTTTCTTT. Its protein product is CASSLTENTEAFF. Looking up the rest from reference TRBV7-7 and TRBJ1-1 gives the full variable domain: GAGVSQSPRYKVTKRGQDVTLRCDPISSHATLYWYQQALGQGPEFLTYFNYEAQPDKSGLPSDRFSAERPEGSISTLTIQRTEQRDSAMYRCASSLTENTEAFFGQGTRLTVV.

This clone was observed a handful of times. The chain is built from TRBV30 and TRBJ2-3, with 8 nucleotides matching TRBD2. Trimming at V came to 5 bases and at J to 1 base, leaving 5 bases not matched to a gene. Germline CDR1 is GTSNPN and CDR2 is SVGIG (reference sequence). This CDR3 spans 14 amino acids. The CDR3 nucleotides are TGTGCCTGGGGAGCGGGAGCGGGCACAGATACGCAGTATTTT. The encoded protein is CAWGAGAGTDTQYF.

This chain links TRBV30 with TRBJ2-7; tentatively, D is TRBD2 (5 bases). The CDR3 sequence is 14 residues long. Per germline, CDR1 GTSNPN and CDR2 SVGIG (reference sequence). Trimming stripped 0 bases from V and 0 bases from J, with 9 bases between. The CDR3 reads CAWSVPGFSYEQYF. CDR3 nucleotide sequence: TGTGCCTGGAGTGTACCGGGATTCTCCTACGAGCAGTACTTC.

The chain is built from TRBV2 and TRBJ1-2, with 7 bases lining up with TRBD1. This CDR3 has 14 residues. The germline V gene encodes CDR1 SNHLY and CDR2 FYNNEI. The V and J ends lost 6 bases and 4 bases, in that order; junction bases with no gene match: 8. The CDR3 loop reads CASREQGLVYGYTF. CDR3 in DNA: TGTGCCAGCAGAGAACAGGGGCTGGTCTATGGCTACACCTTC.